These 18 T cell receptor beta chains originate from one sample sequenced in a study of cytomegalovirus exposure and HLA in healthy donors. 60 Vbeta and 13 Jbeta primers were used in PCR. TCRdb's copy holds only in-frame clones and misses some; the assay was immunoSEQ multiplex PCR. Here the sample spans 200,000 or so clones, roughly 80% being singletons. The source material was PBMCs. Receptors were obtained from a woman between 18 and 29 years old in good health and CMV-seronegative.

The chain joins TRBV30 to TRBJ1-4; D is perhaps TRBD1 (6 bases). Germline lookup yields CDR1 GTSNPN and CDR2 SVGIG (reference sequence). Deletions cut 4 bases from V and 4 bases from J, with 10 bases between. There are 13 residues in the CDR3. CDR3 in DNA: TGTGCCTGGAACGGCAGGGGTAATGAAAAACTGTTTTTT. It encodes CAWNGRGNEKLFF. Full variable domain (missing parts from reference TRBV30 and TRBJ1-4): SQTIHQWPATLVQPVGSPLSLECTVEGTSNPNLYWYRQAAGRGLQLLFYSVGIGQISSEVPQNLSASRPQDRQFILSSKKLLLSDSGFYLCAWNGRGNEKLFFGSGTQLSVL.

This chain joins TRBV10-1 and TRBJ2-1; 11 bases match TRBD2. The CDR3 runs 18 residues. Germline CDR1 WNHNN, CDR2 SYGVQD (reference sequence). The J segment lost 8 bases and the V segment lost 7 bases, leaving 19 bases of the junction unmatched. Here the CDR3 reads CASILAGALGVEIDEQFF. CDR3 bases: TGCGCCAGCATACTAGCGGGAGCGCTTGGGGTTGAAATCGATGAGCAGTTCTTC.

This clone was seen more than once but under ten times. This chain links TRBV20-1 with TRBJ1-1; D ambiguous. Germline V gene sequence: CDR1 DFQATT, CDR2 SNEGSKA (reference sequence). V lost 3 bases to trimming and J lost 3 bases, with 5 bases between them. CDR3 size: 11 residues. CDR3 region: CSASPDTEAFF. The CDR3 coding sequence is TGCAGTGCTAGTCCTGACACTGAAGCTTTCTTT.

This clone appeared a few times. The chain is built from TRBV4-2 and TRBJ1-2, with 9 bases fitting TRBD1. The germline gives CDR1 LGHNA, CDR2 YNFKEQ. V trimming: 5 bases; J trimming: 4 bases; junction bases outside the gene matches: 5. This CDR3 region has 14 residues. The CDR3 loop reads CASSGQGLGYGYTF. Written as DNA, the CDR3 is TGTGCCAGCAGCGGACAGGGGCTCGGCTATGGCTACACCTTC.

This sequence joins TRBV2 and TRBJ2-2, with 10 positions matching TRBD2. Germline lookup yields CDR1 SNHLY and CDR2 FYNNEI. The J segment lost 6 bases and the V segment lost 6 bases, leaving 7 bases of the junction unmatched. CDR3 length: 15 amino acids. The DNA for the CDR3 is TGTGCCAGCAGCCTTCTAGCGGGGGTATCCGGGGAGCTGTTTTTT. The encoded protein is CASSLLAGVSGELFF.

V and J are TRBV27 and TRBJ1-1; D perhaps matches TRBD1 (6 bases). The CDR3 has 14 residues. Germline V CDR1 and CDR2: MNHEY, SMNVEV (reference sequence). Trimming pared 4 bases from V and 3 bases from J, leaving 12 bases between. This chain's CDR3 is CASSSQKGDTEAFF. CDR3 sequence (DNA): TGTGCCAGCAGTTCCCAGAAGGGGGACACTGAAGCTTTCTTT.

The V call is TRBV6-5, the J call TRBJ1-1; D call uncertain. V lost 3 bases, J lost 1 base, and 15 bases lay in between. Germline V CDR1 and CDR2: MNHEY, SVGAGI. This CDR3 contains 16 residues. For the CDR3, the DNA is TGTGCCAGCAGTTATTCGTCGGCGCGAGGGAACACTGAAGCTTTCTTT. It specifies CASSYSSARGNTEAFF.

The rearrangement links TRBV21-1 to TRBJ2-1; the D call TRBD2 from the table was never checked on the DNA. TRBV21-1 is flagged as a pseudogene. This CDR3 region has 14 residues. CDR3 sequence (DNA): TGTGCCAGCAGCAAGGATGAGTTGAGGAATGAGCAGTTCTTC. Its protein is CASSKDELRNEQFF.

The chain carries TRBV10-2 and TRBJ1-5; 7 bases line up with TRBD1. The J segment lost 5 bases and the V segment lost 5 bases, leaving 6 bases of the junction unmatched. This CDR3 contains 14 residues. In germline, CDR1 is WSHSY, CDR2 SAAADI. Written as DNA, the CDR3 is TGCGCCAGCAGTCCCGACAGGGCGGATCAGCCCCAGCATTTT. Protein: CASSPDRADQPQHF.

V and J are TRBV19 and TRBJ2-4, with 9 bases aligning to TRBD2. From germline, CDR1 is LNHDA and CDR2 SQIVND (reference sequence). Trimming cost V 6 bases and J 11 bases; bases outside gene matches: 8. The CDR3 runs to 13 residues. The CDR3 here is CASSESGGNVQYF. DNA for the CDR3: TGTGCCAGTAGCGAGAGCGGGGGGAATGTTCAGTACTTC.

The rearrangement links TRBV7-3 to TRBJ1-1; a weak D match, TRBD1 (6 bases). Germline values: CDR1 SGHTA, CDR2 FQGTGA. V lost 8 bases to trimming and J lost 1 base, with 11 bases between them. The CDR3 runs to 13 residues. CDR3 protein: CASGRQENTEAFF. In DNA, the CDR3 is TGTGCCAGCGGCCGACAGGAGAACACTGAAGCTTTCTTT.

As to this clone: This sample includes further DNA sequences coding for the same CDR3. The chain couples TRBV19 to TRBJ1-6; unclear D gene. The CDR3 has 12 residues. The germline gives CDR1 LNHDA, CDR2 SQIVND (reference sequence). V was pared by 5 bases and J by 6 bases, with 5 bases between. In nucleotides, the CDR3 is TGTGCCAGTAGTTCGGGTAATTCACCCCTCCACTTT. Amino acid sequence: CASSSGNSPLHF.

The chain recombines TRBV27 with TRBJ1-1, with 7 nucleotides matching TRBD1. V lost 4 bases and J lost 4; bases outside the gene matches: 3. The CDR3 loop spans 13 amino acids. Germline V CDR1 and CDR2: MNHEY, SMNVEV (reference sequence). The CDR3 sequence is CASSSQGGTEAFF. CDR3 in DNA: TGTGCCAGCAGTTCTCAGGGGGGCACTGAAGCTTTCTTT.

This clone was observed a single time. V usage is TRBV5-6 and J usage is TRBJ1-1; D is unresolved. Trimming removed 1 base at V and 4 bases at J, with 11 bases between. This CDR3 is built from 14 residues. Germline values: CDR1 SGHDT, CDR2 YYEEEE. The CDR3 is CASSLYHRGTEAFF. As DNA, the CDR3 is TGTGCCAGCAGCTTGTATCACCGGGGCACTGAAGCTTTCTTT.

V gene TRBV30 combines with J gene TRBJ2-5; D is unresolved. V was shortened by 0 bases and J by 1 base, with 9 bases between the two germline ends. CDR3 size: 14 residues. Germline V lookup: CDR1 GTSNPN, CDR2 SVGIG (reference sequence). The CDR3: CAWSVLYSQETQYF. The CDR3 DNA follows: TGTGCCTGGAGTGTACTGTACAGCCAAGAGACCCAGTACTTC.

The chain links TRBV28 to TRBJ2-2; 8 bases fit TRBD1. The CDR3 consists of 16 residues. Germline CDR1 reads MDHEN; CDR2 reads SYDVKM. With V trimmed by 3 bases and J by 4 bases, 7 bases remained unmatched. CDR3 sequence reads: CASSFRQGMGTGELFF. The DNA of the CDR3 is TGTGCCAGCAGTTTTCGACAGGGGATGGGCACCGGGGAGCTGTTTTTT. The variable domain in full, completed from reference TRBV28 and TRBJ2-2, reads DVKVTQSSRYLVKRTGEKVFLECVQDMDHENMFWYRQDPGLGLRLIYFSYDVKMKEKGDIPEGYSVSREKKERFSLILESASTNQTSMYLCASSFRQGMGTGELFFGEGSRLTVL.

The chain couples TRBV27 to TRBJ2-3, with D unresolved. There are 12 residues in the CDR3. V dropped 6 bases and J dropped 2 bases, with 6 bases sitting between them. Per germline, CDR1 MNHEY and CDR2 SMNVEV (reference sequence). The CDR3, as DNA: TGTGCCAGCAGGGCTTTCACAGATACGCAGTATTTT. As protein: CASRAFTDTQYF.

The chain employs TRBV2 and TRBJ2-1; the match to TRBD2 covers 7 bases. Trimming at V came to 4 bases and at J to 5 bases, leaving 8 bases not matched to a gene. In germline, CDR1 is SNHLY, CDR2 FYNNEI. The CDR3 spans 15 residues. CDR3 sequence: CASSGRSSGHNEQFF. The CDR3 bases are TGTGCCAGCAGTGGAAGGTCTAGCGGTCACAATGAGCAGTTCTTC.